Each of the 5 T cell receptor beta chains below was sequenced from the same sample in a study of T cells of healthy individuals. Each CDR3 protein gets one entry after TCRdb re-called the 5' RACE reads with MiXCR. The data show nearly 100,000 distinct CDR3 sequences, approximately 18% seen once. All receptors come from a human donor in good health.

This clonotype has a count of ten or more. This chain uses TRBV9 with TRBJ2-2, with a weak D call TRBD2 (6 bases). CDR1 SGDLS and CDR2 YYNGEE come from the germline V gene. Trimming removed 7 bases at V and 0 bases at J, with 10 bases between. CDR3 length: 14 residues. CDR3 nucleotides: TGTGCCAGCGCTCTAGCGACGAACACCGGGGAGCTGTTTTTT. As protein: CASALATNTGELFF.

This sequence joins TRBV5-1 and TRBJ1-1; D is undetermined. This CDR3 has 14 residues. V was shortened by 4 bases and J by 0 bases, with 10 bases between the two germline ends. The germline CDR1 and CDR2 sequences are SGHRS and YFSETQ. The CDR3 sequence: CASSPATVNTEAFF. The CDR3 nucleotides read TGCGCCAGCAGCCCGGCAACAGTGAACACTGAAGCTTTCTTT.

This clonotype has only a few counts. The chain has TRBV7-9 and TRBJ2-1; 7 bases match TRBD1. V gave up 4 bases and J gave up 2 bases; unmatched junction bases: 5. Germline values: CDR1 SEHNR, CDR2 FQNEAQ (reference sequence). The CDR3 is 15 residues long. CDR3 loop: CASSSQGSPYNEQFF. The CDR3 DNA reads TGTGCCAGCAGCTCACAGGGGAGCCCCTACAATGAGCAGTTCTTC.

J is TRBJ2-7 and V is TRBV12-3 or TRBV12-4; 7 bases map to TRBD2. This CDR3 contains 16 residues. V lost 1 base and J lost 2; bases outside the gene matches: 8. CDR3 coding DNA: TGTGCCAGCAGTTTAGGGGGGGGGACCCCCACCTACGAGCAGTACTTC. Translated, it gives CASSLGGGTPTYEQYF.

The V gene is TRBV6-2 or TRBV6-3, the J gene TRBJ1-1; 8 bases fit TRBD1. The V gene end was trimmed by 2 bases and the J gene end by 4 bases; junction bases not matched to a gene: 9. The CDR3 totals 16 residues. Looked up from germline, CDR1 is MNHEY and CDR2 is SVGEGT. CDR3 loop: CASSYAGGQGGTEAFF. Here the CDR3 DNA reads TGTGCCAGCAGTTACGCGGGAGGACAGGGTGGCACTGAAGCTTTCTTT.